This record looks at one T cell receptor beta chain sequence and its context. No antigen is known for it. A much bigger clone sits one base away, suggesting this may be a read error. CDR3 length equals 14 residues. Germline CDR1 and CDR2: MNHNY and SVGAGI (reference sequence). This record belongs to a study of blood T cells in healthy people across ages. In the study overall: Template switching retrieved approximately one barcoded beta molecule for each two T cells. Study-wide findings and caveats: Nothing was known about donor CMV status, and this possibly confounded expanded clonotype changes.

A second roughly 7 to 11 cycle PCR used barcoded and J-beta primers. Each CDR3 protein is one row after TCRdb ran MiXCR on the 5' RACE reads. The table includes 850,000 to 950,000 distinct CDR3 sequences, about 28% detected once. The rearrangement joins TRBV6-6 to TRBJ2-5, with D possibly TRBD1 on 6 matching bases. The clonotype was recovered from a woman aged 80 or over in good health. Source material: blood. CDR3 residues: CANSPGHGQETQYF. The CDR3 nucleotides read TGTGCCAACAGTCCGGGACATGGCCAAGAGACCCAGTACTTC.